The next 9 T cell receptor beta chains were all read from a single sample in a study of blood T cell repertoires in COVID-19. Clones were sequenced by immunoSEQ multiplex PCR, and TCRdb holds only the in-frame ones, with some missing. Of more than 85,000 clones listed, 80% to 90% are singletons. Source material: peripheral blood. Receptors were obtained from a man aged 55-75 years with acute or convalescent COVID-19.

The rearrangement links TRBV19 to TRBJ1-6; 7 nucleotides agree with TRBD1. The length of the CDR3 is 15 residues. Germline values: CDR1 LNHDA, CDR2 SQIVND (reference sequence). The ends lost 4 bases at V and 8 bases at J; junction bases unmatched: 8. CDR3 region: CASSKRQGPYSPLHF. DNA of the CDR3: TGTGCCAGTAGTAAGCGACAGGGACCGTATTCACCCCTCCACTTT.

The chain joins TRBV6-5 to TRBJ2-5; 8 nucleotides align to TRBD1. The germline V gene has CDR1 MNHEY and CDR2 SVGAGI. V lost 8 bases to trimming and J lost 4 bases; unmatched junction nucleotides: 12. The CDR3 spans 15 residues. In DNA, the CDR3 is TGTGCCAGCGGCCAACGGGGACAGGAAGTAGAGACCCAGTACTTC. Translated: CASGQRGQEVETQYF.

The gene calls are TRBV15 and TRBJ2-2; 7 positions agree with TRBD2. The CDR3 is made up of 15 amino acids. Looked up from germline, CDR1 is LNHNV and CDR2 is YYDKDF (reference sequence). Germline trimming cut 0 bases from V and 6 bases from J; bases unmatched to any gene: 4. The CDR3 is CATSRDLTSAGELFF. CDR3 DNA: TGTGCCACCAGCAGAGATTTAACTAGCGCCGGGGAGCTGTTTTTT.

CDR3: CASSSQGIYNSPLHF. CDR3 DNA: TGTGCCAGCAGCTCACAGGGGATCTATAATTCACCCCTCCACTTT. This chain joins TRBV6-5 and TRBJ1-6; 7 positions match TRBD1. The CDR3 is made up of 15 amino acids. Germline assignment: CDR1 MNHEY and CDR2 SVGAGI. Unmatched junction bases numbered 5, after V lost 6 bases and J lost 3 bases.

This clone occurred once. The chain carries TRBV19 and TRBJ2-1; 15 bases are shared with TRBD2. V lost 4 bases and J lost 6; bases outside the gene matches: 4. The V gene's germline CDR1 is LNHDA and CDR2 SQIVND (reference sequence). CDR3 length: 16 amino acids. In DNA, the CDR3 is TGTGCCAGTAGTACGAGGACTAGCGGGGGGGCCAATGAGCAGTTCTTC. This translates into CASSTRTSGGANEQFF.

The chain joins TRBV5-1 to TRBJ2-1; TRBD2 agrees at 12 bases. Germline V gene lookup returns CDR1 SGHRS and CDR2 YFSETQ. The CDR3 totals 20 residues. V lost 4 bases and J lost 9; bases outside the gene matches: 23. The chain's CDR3 is CASSDLPWLAGGSLLGEQFF. The CDR3 DNA sequence: TGCGCCAGCAGCGACCTACCGTGGCTAGCGGGGGGGAGCCTACTCGGTGAGCAGTTCTTC.

This clone was seen a handful of times. V usage is TRBV15 and J usage is TRBJ1-5, with D tentatively TRBD1 (6 bases). With 0 bases removed from V and 9 bases from J, the gap between germline ends came to 27 bases. There are 19 residues in the CDR3. In germline, CDR1 is LNHNV, CDR2 YYDKDF (reference sequence). The CDR3 here is CATSRDGQLGQGTYGPQHF. In DNA form, the CDR3 reads TGTGCCACCAGCAGAGATGGACAGTTAGGCCAGGGGACGTACGGGCCCCAGCATTTT.

The chain recombines TRBV28 with TRBJ2-1; a possible D gene is TRBD2 (6 bases). CDR3 length: 15 residues. The ends were cut back, 5 bases at V and 7 bases at J, with 18 bases in the middle. Looked up from germline, CDR1 is MDHEN and CDR2 is SYDVKM. CDR3 loop: CASSPLGGAGNEQFF. CDR3 sequence (DNA): TGTGCCAGCAGTCCCCTGGGCGGGGCAGGGAATGAGCAGTTCTTC.

The chain couples TRBV7-2 to TRBJ1-3, with D uncertain. Germline values: CDR1 SGHTA, CDR2 FQGNSA. CDR3 length equals 18 residues. The germline V and J ends were trimmed by 5 bases and 0 bases, with 20 bases remaining between them. CDR3 nucleotide sequence: TGTGCCAGCAGCCCGAACCCCTGGTGGGCCTCCTCTGGAAACACCATATATTTT. Residues: CASSPNPWWASSGNTIYF.